This entry features one TCR beta chain sequence. The specificity of this receptor is unknown. No much larger clone is present one base from it, and per-base qualities are unavailable. These data are taken from a study of CD8 T cells in Susac syndrome (dated by TCRdb to between 2018 and 2020). Context from the whole study: Whether CD8+ T cell activation and differentiation in Susac syndrome was antigen driven was tested using repertoire sequencing. CD8+ T cell repertoire clonality was compared between 12 healthy donors, approximately 14 Susac syndrome patients and 15 multiple sclerosis patients. Points the paper makes about the study in general: The number of individuals in the TCR sequencing and HLA analysis was acknowledged as relatively small.

RNA was extracted with the RNeasy kit and 0.5 to 1 ug was reverse transcribed using random hexamers. The immunoSEQ multiplex PCR assay, covering 54 Vbeta and 13 Jbeta segments, was used to amplify TCR beta CDR3 regions. PCR amplification bias was corrected using a synthetic template baseline for primer optimization and computational correction. In the original analysis: Reads were annotated to V, D and J genes according to IMGT and were analyzed with immunoSEQ Analyzer, with only productive sequences retained. To calculate clonality, Shannon entropy was normalized by log2 of the number of productive unique sequences and then subtracted from one. For each patient and control, public and private clones were evaluated within the 100 most prevalent clones. Clones were defined as Susac-specific if absent from the healthy and MS cohorts, from over a thousand published viral clones and from other ImmuneACCESS disease sequences. In TCRdb, the public reads were trimmed at Q25 with fastp and aligned with MiXCR, with productive beta chains retained. Under each unique CDR3 protein, matching rows form one entry showing the most common genes and DNA. The V and J calls were not made by the authors but by TCRdb's processing. The sample table lists some 450,000 distinct CDR3 sequences, approximately 85% of them with a count of one. In total, the top ten clones hold under 0.15% of the sample.

High-throughput TCR beta sequencing profiled peripheral blood CD8+ and CD4+ T cells from healthy donors, Susac syndrome patients and multiple sclerosis patients. The multiple sclerosis controls were treatment-naive patients who had stable or active relapsing-remitting disease and met the revised McDonald criteria. CD8+ TEMRA cells were enriched by FACS, while bulk CD8+ and CD4+ T cells were purified by magnetic negative isolation. Blood was collected in EDTA tubes and processed within 24 hours, with PBMCs isolated through density gradient centrifugation. PBMCs intended for TCR sequencing were cryopreserved in liquid nitrogen and were subsequently thawed in a 37 degrees C water bath. The sorted or isolated CD4+, CD8+ and CD8+ TEMRA cells had a purity of 90% or higher. The sample was CD8+ T cells from PBMCs. This receptor was obtained from a human donor with multiple sclerosis.

This receptor has the CDR3 CASSEVGSGANVLTF. The sequenced DNA: TGCGCCAGCAGTGAGGTCGGGTCTGGGGCCAACGTCCTGACTTTC. This sequence uses TRBV10-2 and TRBJ2-6; no confident D gene assignment can be made. In the germline V gene, CDR1 corresponds to WSHSY and CDR2 to SAAADI. V lost 2 bases and J lost 1 base; the stretch between them is 6 bases long. The CDR3, cysteine through phenylalanine, is 15 amino acids long. This entry keeps only the CDR3 DNA: 45 bases, framed from base 1.